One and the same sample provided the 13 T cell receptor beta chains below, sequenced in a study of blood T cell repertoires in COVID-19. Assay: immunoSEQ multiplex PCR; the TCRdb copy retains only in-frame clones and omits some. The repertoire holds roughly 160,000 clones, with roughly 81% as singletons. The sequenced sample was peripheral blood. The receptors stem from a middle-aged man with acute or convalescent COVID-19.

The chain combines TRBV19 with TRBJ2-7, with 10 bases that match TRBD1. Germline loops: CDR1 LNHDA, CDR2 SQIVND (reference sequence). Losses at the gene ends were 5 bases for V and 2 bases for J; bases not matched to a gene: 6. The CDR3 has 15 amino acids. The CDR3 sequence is CASSVSGTGAYEQYF. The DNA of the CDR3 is TGTGCCAGTAGTGTCTCCGGGACAGGGGCCTACGAGCAGTACTTC.

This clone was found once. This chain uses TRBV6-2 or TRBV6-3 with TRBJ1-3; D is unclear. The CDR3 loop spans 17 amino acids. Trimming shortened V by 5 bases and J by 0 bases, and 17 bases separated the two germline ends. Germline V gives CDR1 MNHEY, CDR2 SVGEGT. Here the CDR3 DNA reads TGTGCCAGCAGTCCCTCGACGCAGGAACACTCTGGAAACACCATATATTTT. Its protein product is CASSPSTQEHSGNTIYF.

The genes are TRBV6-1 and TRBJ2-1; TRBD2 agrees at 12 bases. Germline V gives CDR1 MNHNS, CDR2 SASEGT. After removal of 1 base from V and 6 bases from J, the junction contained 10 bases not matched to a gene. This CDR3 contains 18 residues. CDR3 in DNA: TGTGCCAGCAGTGAAGGGCTAGCGGGGGGGCCCCCGGGCAATGAGCAGTTCTTC. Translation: CASSEGLAGGPPGNEQFF.

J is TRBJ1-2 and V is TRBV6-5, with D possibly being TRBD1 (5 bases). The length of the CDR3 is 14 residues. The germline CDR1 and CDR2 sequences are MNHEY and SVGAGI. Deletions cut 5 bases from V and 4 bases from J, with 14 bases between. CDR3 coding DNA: TGTGCCAGCAGTCCCGAACAGGCCGGCTATGGCTACACCTTC. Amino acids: CASSPEQAGYGYTF.

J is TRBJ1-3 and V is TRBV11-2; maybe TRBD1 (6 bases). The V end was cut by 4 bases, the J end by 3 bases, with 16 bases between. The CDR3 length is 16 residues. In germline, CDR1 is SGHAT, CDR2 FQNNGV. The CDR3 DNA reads TGTGCCAGCAGCTACCCCCCGGGGGGCGGTGGAAACACCATATATTTT. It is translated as CASSYPPGGGGNTIYF.

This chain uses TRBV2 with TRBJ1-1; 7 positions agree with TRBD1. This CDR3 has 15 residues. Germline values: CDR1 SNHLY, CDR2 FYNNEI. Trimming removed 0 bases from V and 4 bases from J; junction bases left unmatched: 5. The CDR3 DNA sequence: TGTGCCAGCAGTGAAGCAGGGGGCCTAAGCACTGAAGCTTTCTTT. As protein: CASSEAGGLSTEAFF. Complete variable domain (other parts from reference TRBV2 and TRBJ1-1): EPEVTQTPSHQVTQMGQEVILRCVPISNHLYFYWYRQILGQKVEFLVSFYNNEISEKSEIFDDQFSVERPDGSNFTLKIRSTKLEDSAMYFCASSEAGGLSTEAFFGQGTRLTVV.

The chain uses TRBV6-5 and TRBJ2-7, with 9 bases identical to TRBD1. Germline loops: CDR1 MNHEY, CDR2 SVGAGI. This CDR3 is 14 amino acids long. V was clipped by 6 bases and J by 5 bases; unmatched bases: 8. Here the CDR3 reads CASSWDRVRNEQYF. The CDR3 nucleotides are TGTGCCAGCAGCTGGGACAGGGTCCGGAACGAGCAGTACTTC.

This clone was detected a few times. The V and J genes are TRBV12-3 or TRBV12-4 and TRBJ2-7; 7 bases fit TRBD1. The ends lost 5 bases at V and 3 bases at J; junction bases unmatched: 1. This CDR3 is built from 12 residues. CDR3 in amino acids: CASSRQGYEQYF. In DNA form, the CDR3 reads TGTGCCAGCAGTAGACAGGGCTACGAGCAGTACTTC.

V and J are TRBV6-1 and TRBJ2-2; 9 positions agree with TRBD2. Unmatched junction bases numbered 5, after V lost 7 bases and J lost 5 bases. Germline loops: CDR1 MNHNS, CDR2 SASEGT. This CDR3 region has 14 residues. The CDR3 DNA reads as TGTGCCAGCACCCGGCGGGAGGGAACCGGGGAGCTGTTTTTT. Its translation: CASTRREGTGELFF.

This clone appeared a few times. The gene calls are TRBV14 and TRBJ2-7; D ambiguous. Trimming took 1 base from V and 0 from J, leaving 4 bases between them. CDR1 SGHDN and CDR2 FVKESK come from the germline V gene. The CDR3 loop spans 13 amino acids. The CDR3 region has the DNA TGTGCCAGCAGCCAAGGGGCCTCCTACGAGCAGTACTTC. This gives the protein CASSQGASYEQYF.

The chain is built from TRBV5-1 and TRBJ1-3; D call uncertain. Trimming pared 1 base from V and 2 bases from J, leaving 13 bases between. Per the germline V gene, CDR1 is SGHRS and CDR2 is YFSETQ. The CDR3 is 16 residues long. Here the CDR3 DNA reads TGCGCCAGCAGCTTGTTTGACTCGGGAGCTGGAAACACCATATATTTT. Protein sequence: CASSLFDSGAGNTIYF.

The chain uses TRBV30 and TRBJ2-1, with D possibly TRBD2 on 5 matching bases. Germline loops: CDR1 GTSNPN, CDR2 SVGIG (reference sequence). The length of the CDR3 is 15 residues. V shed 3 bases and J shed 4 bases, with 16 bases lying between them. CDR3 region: CAWRPPPAGYNEQFF. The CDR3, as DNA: TGTGCCTGGAGACCCCCCCCTGCGGGTTACAATGAGCAGTTCTTC.

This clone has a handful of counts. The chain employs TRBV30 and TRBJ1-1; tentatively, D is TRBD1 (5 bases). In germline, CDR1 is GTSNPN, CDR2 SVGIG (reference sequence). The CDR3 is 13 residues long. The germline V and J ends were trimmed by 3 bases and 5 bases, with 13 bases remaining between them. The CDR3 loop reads CAWSRWRGTEAFF. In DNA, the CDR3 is TGTGCCTGGAGCCGATGGAGGGGAACTGAAGCTTTCTTT.